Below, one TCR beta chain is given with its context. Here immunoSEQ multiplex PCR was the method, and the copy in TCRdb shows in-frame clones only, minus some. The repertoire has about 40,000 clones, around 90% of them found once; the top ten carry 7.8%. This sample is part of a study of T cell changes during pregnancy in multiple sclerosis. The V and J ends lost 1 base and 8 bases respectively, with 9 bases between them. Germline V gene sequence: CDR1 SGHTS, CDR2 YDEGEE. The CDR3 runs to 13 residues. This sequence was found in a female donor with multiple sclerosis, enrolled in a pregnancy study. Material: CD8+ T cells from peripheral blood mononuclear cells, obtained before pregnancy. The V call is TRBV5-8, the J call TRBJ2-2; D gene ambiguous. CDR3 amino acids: CASSLTVGGELFF. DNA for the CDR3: TGTGCCAGCAGCTTGACAGTAGGAGGGGAGCTGTTTTTT.